This TCR beta chain was found in a study of blood T cell repertoires in COVID-19. Study background: There were acute and convalescent COVID-19 samples, and they came from the United States, Italy and Spain. PBMCs, B-cell-depleted T cells, or T cells were the source of the cDNA or gDNA that made up the material.

The CDR3 is 15 amino acids. The junction had 2 bases not matched to a gene; V was cut back by 6 bases and J by 1 base. Per the germline V gene, CDR1 is SGHAT and CDR2 is FQNNGV. Authors' methods: Estimated nucleated cell counts came from reference gene primer amplification. The method was immunoSEQ multiplex PCR; TCRdb's version includes in-frame clones alone and lacks a portion of them. V, J and clone size are taken as reported in that table, and D and trimming were inferred from the DNA itself. This table holds some 200,000 clones, about 80% found once. The source is a human donor with acute or convalescent COVID-19. The donor label of this sample is uncertain. The genes are TRBV11-2 and TRBJ2-2; 10 positions match TRBD2. Sequenced sample: peripheral blood. This CDR3 reads CASRVAGGNTGELFF. DNA of the CDR3: TGTGCCAGCAGGGTAGCGGGGGGGAACACCGGGGAGCTGTTTTTT.